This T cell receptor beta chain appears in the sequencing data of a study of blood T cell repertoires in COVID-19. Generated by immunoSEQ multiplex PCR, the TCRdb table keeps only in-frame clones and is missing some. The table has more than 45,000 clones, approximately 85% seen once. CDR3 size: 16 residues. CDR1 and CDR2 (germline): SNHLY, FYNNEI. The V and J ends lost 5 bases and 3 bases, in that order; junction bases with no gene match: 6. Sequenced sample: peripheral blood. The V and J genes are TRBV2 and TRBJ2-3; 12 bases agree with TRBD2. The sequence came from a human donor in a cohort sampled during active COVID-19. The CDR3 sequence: CASSRLAGGETDTQYF. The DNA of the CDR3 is TGTGCCAGCAGTCGTCTAGCGGGGGGGGAGACAGATACGCAGTATTTT. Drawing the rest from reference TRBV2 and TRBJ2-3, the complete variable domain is EPEVTQTPSHQVTQMGQEVILRCVPISNHLYFYWYRQILGQKVEFLVSFYNNEISEKSEIFDDQFSVERPDGSNFTLKIRSTKLEDSAMYFCASSRLAGGETDTQYFGPGTRLTVL.